These 10 T cell receptor beta chains share one sample of origin, sequenced in a study of cytomegalovirus exposure and HLA in healthy donors. PCR employed 60 Vbeta and 13 Jbeta primers. Some clones are missing from TCRdb's copy, which holds only in-frame ones; the method was immunoSEQ multiplex PCR. The sample lists 150,000 to 200,000 clones, just under 80% seen once, with roughly 9.3% in the top ten. Source material: PBMCs. Receptors were obtained from a man younger than 35 in good health and CMV-seropositive.

This clone was picked up one time. This chain connects TRBV12-5 to TRBJ1-2; no clear D gene. This CDR3 region has 13 residues. The germline gives CDR1 LGHNT, CDR2 FRNRAP. V lost 7 bases to trimming and J lost 7 bases, with 16 bases between them. The CDR3 sequence is CASVSGNPSGYTF. CDR3 nucleotide sequence: TGTGCTAGTGTTAGCGGTAACCCCTCTGGCTACACCTTC.

The CDR3 protein is CASSSAGDRVSDPQETQYF. DNA for the CDR3: TGTGCCAGCAGCTCGGCCGGGGACAGGGTTTCCGACCCCCAAGAGACCCAGTACTTC. This sequence joins TRBV5-4 and TRBJ2-5, with 9 bases lining up with TRBD1. The CDR3 length is 19 residues. Germline loops: CDR1 SGHNT, CDR2 YYREEE (reference sequence). The trim removed 3 bases at V and 1 base at J, leaving 16 bases unmatched.

The chain is built from TRBV7-6 and TRBJ2-7; 10 bases map to TRBD1. Germline V gene sequence: CDR1 SGHVS, CDR2 FNYEAQ. J was trimmed by 3 bases and V by 7 bases; bases with no gene match: 9. This CDR3 region has 15 residues. The CDR3 loop reads CASKKGGTGVYEQYF. CDR3 DNA sequence: TGTGCCAGCAAAAAAGGGGGGACAGGGGTCTACGAGCAGTACTTC.

The gene calls are TRBV9 and TRBJ2-2; D is unresolved. CDR3 length: 16 amino acids. Between the trimmed V and J ends, which lost 4 bases and 6 bases, there was a span of 19 bases. CDR1 and CDR2 from the germline V gene are SGDLS and YYNGEE. CDR3 bases: TGTGCCAGCAGCCCAAGTAGTGCCTTAGTAGCCGGGGAGCTGTTTTTT. Amino acids: CASSPSSALVAGELFF.

The CDR3 region is CASNPGGGESGAQYF. CDR3 in DNA: TGTGCCAGCAACCCCGGTGGGGGGGAATCGGGGGCCCAGTACTTC. The gene calls are TRBV6-1 and TRBJ2-5, with TRBD2 identical over 7 bases. The CDR3 sequence is 15 residues long. The germline CDR1 and CDR2 sequences are MNHNS and SASEGT. J was trimmed by 9 bases and V by 7 bases; bases with no gene match: 17.

The chain couples TRBV5-1 to TRBJ2-5; D call uncertain. The germline V and J ends were trimmed by 0 bases and 4 bases, with 10 bases remaining between them. CDR3 length: 14 residues. The V gene's germline CDR1 is SGHRS and CDR2 YFSETQ. CDR3 in amino acids: CASSLEWPTETQYF. CDR3 bases: TGCGCCAGCAGCTTGGAGTGGCCCACAGAGACCCAGTACTTC.

The chain employs TRBV7-8 and TRBJ1-1; D gene ambiguous. V was clipped by 1 base and J by 1 base, with 4 bases between them. CDR1 SGHVS and CDR2 FQNEAQ come from the germline V gene. This CDR3 is 13 amino acids long. The CDR3 bases are TGTGCCAGCAGCTTAGTCGGGAACACTGAAGCTTTCTTT. Residues: CASSLVGNTEAFF.

V gene TRBV5-6 combines with J gene TRBJ1-5, with TRBD1 identical over 9 bases. Germline CDR1 is SGHDT and CDR2 is YYEEEE. The CDR3 sequence is 16 residues long. With 1 base clipped from V and 4 bases from J, the junction kept 6 bases outside the gene matches. The CDR3 sequence: CASSLLRGQGNQPQHF. DNA of the CDR3: TGTGCCAGCAGCTTGTTACGTGGACAGGGGAATCAGCCCCAGCATTTT.

This clone showed up just a few times. V and J are TRBV20-1 and TRBJ1-2, with D uncertain. The germline V gene encodes CDR1 DFQATT and CDR2 SNEGSKA (reference sequence). Trimming shortened V by 6 bases and J by 8 bases, and 13 bases separated the two germline ends. CDR3 length equals 11 residues. The CDR3 here is CSAIPIEGYTF. The DNA of the CDR3 is TGCAGTGCCATACCTATCGAGGGCTACACCTTC.

The V and J genes are TRBV6-5 and TRBJ1-1; D remains ambiguous. The germline V gene has CDR1 MNHEY and CDR2 SVGAGI. The CDR3 is 13 amino acids. The germline V and J ends were trimmed by 0 bases and 4 bases, with 6 bases remaining between them. CDR3 sequence (DNA): TGTGCCAGCAGTTACTCGGGCAGCACTGAAGCTTTCTTT. Its translation: CASSYSGSTEAFF.